This T cell receptor (beta chain) was observed in a study of beta chain features in type 1 diabetes (dated by TCRdb to between 2018 and 2020). Regarding the research as a whole: No differences in mean age, gender distribution, total cell number or subset yield were found between patients and healthy donors. A total of roughly 100 million sorted cells were examined across all samples, and RNA yield correlated strongly with the number of cells per subset. The study compared the TCRB repertoires of sorted circulating CD4+ T cell subsets in recently diagnosed type 1 diabetes patients with those in matched healthy donors. Naive and central memory subsets were obtained from all 30 or so donors, but regulatory and stem cell-like memory subsets were isolated from only 8 patients and roughly 8 healthy donors. What the research found in general, with its limitations: At VDJ recombination sites, patients with type 1 diabetes made fewer insertions and deleted more nucleotides, a pattern implying thymic rearrangement abnormalities. Naive, central memory and regulatory TCRB repertoires appeared more similar among patients than among healthy donors. Type 1 diabetes patients showed a moderate but significant shortening of TCRB CDR3 length in all four CD4+ subsets. Because cDNA rather than genomic DNA was sequenced, highly expressing activated cells could have been over-represented, although no difference in activation and CD3 levels was found between groups. PCR might favor shorter templates, but patient and control samples were amplified and corrected together, so any skew would affect both groups equally. Because small numbers of individuals were included in the HLA sub-analyses, any influence of HLA type on TCRB rearrangement was left unresolved.

Each donor gave one peripheral blood draw, averaging about 120 mL, which was collected into heparinised tubes. A BD FACSAria II was used to sort naive, central memory, regulatory and stem cell-like memory CD4+ T cells with a panel that included CD45RO, CCR7, CD25, CD127, CD95 and CD27. All sorted populations exceeded 95% purity. PBMCs were isolated right away by Lymphoprep density gradient centrifugation and were stained directly, without culture. To minimize batch effects, samples were stained and sorted in pairs, one healthy donor with one patient per experiment. This clone was seen only a few times. The antigen it recognizes is unknown. The sample holds no much larger clone one base away, and base qualities are not on file. The V end gives up 4 bases and the J end 3 bases, leaving 3 bases in the junction not matched to a gene. The CDR3 starts with the cysteine, ends with the phenylalanine, and has 14 residues. Of all the DNA, just the CDR3 is kept, 42 bases in frame from base 1. CDR1 and CDR2 were assigned from the germline V gene as SGHDN and FVKESK.

The High Capacity cDNA Reverse Transcription Kit was used to reverse transcribe all of the isolated RNA, meaning that expressed TCRB transcripts were what got sequenced. Naive, central memory and regulatory T cell samples underwent deep immunoSEQ sequencing, averaging around 3.9 million total reads per sample. After sorted cells were lysed in RLT buffer, RNA was extracted with DNase-treated RNeasy Micro or Mini kits, with the choice depending on cell number. To prevent cross-contamination, every cell subset was processed on its own, while patient and healthy donor samples were processed together. The immunoSEQ multiplex PCR was used to amplify TCRB sequences from cDNA, generating 87-bp fragments that spanned the CDR3 region. The amplicons were sequenced using the Illumina HiSeq platform. Concerning the study's data processing: PCR bias was corrected computationally using synthetic template baselines, and reads within Hamming distance 2 were collapsed, with unmergeable singletons discarded. Reads were aligned against IMGT to assign V, D and J genes, CDR3 length and insertions or deletions at six rearrangement sites. Within each subset, clonotype counts were normalized to sorted cell number, and only after that were true diversity and Gini coefficients computed with the tcR R package. The overlap coefficient, calculated on TCRB nucleotide sequences, was used to quantify repertoire sharing. Out-of-frame TCRB sequences from naive cells were analyzed as a proxy for the pre-selection repertoire. This is the immuneACCESS table as TCRdb keeps it, with only in-frame sequences that have V and J called. A part of the clones is gone; compared with another copy, unresolved V genes explain less than half, and the rest is unexplained. The V and J calls and clone size come from that table; D and trimming were worked out from the DNA. The sample table records about 230,000 clones; over 7.5% of these occur just once. 0.034% of the sample goes to the ten largest clones.

Rearrangement joined TRBV14 to TRBJ2-3, and TRBD1 aligns with 8 junction nucleotides. The sequencing input was naive CD4+ T cells from blood. Reading the label with the study, this specimen's cell subset or site is: true naive CD4+ T cells. This clonotype was sampled from a young woman in good health. The nucleotides are TGTGCCAGCAGCCTGGACAGGGCTACAGATACGCAGTATTTT. This is translated as CASSLDRATDTQYF.